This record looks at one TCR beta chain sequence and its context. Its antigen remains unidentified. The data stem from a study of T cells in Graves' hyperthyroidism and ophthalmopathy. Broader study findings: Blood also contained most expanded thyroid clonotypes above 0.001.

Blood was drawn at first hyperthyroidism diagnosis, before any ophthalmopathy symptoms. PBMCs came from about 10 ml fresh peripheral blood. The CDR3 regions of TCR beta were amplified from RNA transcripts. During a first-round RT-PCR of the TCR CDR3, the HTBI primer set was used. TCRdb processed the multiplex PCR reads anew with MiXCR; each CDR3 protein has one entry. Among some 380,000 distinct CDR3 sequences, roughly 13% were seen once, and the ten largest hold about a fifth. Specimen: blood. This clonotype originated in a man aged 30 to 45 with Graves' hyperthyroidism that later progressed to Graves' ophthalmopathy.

CDR3 coding DNA: TGTGCCAGCACCCCCGGGACAGGGATTAACTATGGCTACACCTTC. As protein: CASTPGTGINYGYTF. The chain carries TRBV28 and TRBJ1-2; 9 nucleotides match TRBD1. Losses at the gene ends were 7 bases for V and 1 base for J; bases not matched to a gene: 7. Germline lookup yields CDR1 MDHEN and CDR2 SYDVKM. CDR3 length equals 15 residues.